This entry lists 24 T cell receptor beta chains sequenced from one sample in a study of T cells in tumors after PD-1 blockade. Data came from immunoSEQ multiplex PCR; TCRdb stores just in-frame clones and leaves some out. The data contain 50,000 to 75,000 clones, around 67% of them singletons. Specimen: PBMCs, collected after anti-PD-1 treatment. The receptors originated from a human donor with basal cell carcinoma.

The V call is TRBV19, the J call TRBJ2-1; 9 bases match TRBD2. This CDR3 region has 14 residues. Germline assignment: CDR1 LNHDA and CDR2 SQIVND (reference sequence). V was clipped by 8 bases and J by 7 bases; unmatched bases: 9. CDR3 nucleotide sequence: TGTGCCAGTCTTAGCGGGGGCACGGGGAATGAGCAGTTCTTC. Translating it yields CASLSGGTGNEQFF. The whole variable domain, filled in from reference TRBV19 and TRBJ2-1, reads DGGITQSPKYLFRKEGQNVTLSCEQNLNHDAMYWYRQDPGQGLRLIYYSQIVNDFQKGDIAEGYSVSREKKESFPLTVTSAQKNPTAFYLCASLSGGTGNEQFFGPGTRLTVL.

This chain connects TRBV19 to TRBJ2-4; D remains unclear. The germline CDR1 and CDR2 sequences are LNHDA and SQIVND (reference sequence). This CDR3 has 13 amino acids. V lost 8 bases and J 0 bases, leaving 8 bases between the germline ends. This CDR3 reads CASLELAKNIQYF. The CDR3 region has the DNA TGTGCCAGTCTCGAGCTAGCCAAAAACATTCAGTACTTC. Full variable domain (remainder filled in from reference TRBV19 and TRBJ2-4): DGGITQSPKYLFRKEGQNVTLSCEQNLNHDAMYWYRQDPGQGLRLIYYSQIVNDFQKGDIAEGYSVSREKKESFPLTVTSAQKNPTAFYLCASLELAKNIQYFGAGTRLSVL.

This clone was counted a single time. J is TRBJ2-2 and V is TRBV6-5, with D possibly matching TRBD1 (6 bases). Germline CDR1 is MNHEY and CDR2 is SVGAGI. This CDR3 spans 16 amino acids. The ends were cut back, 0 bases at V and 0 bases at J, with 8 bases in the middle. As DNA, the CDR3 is TGTGCCAGCAGTTACTCTCCAGGGGCGAACACCGGGGAGCTGTTTTTT. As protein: CASSYSPGANTGELFF.

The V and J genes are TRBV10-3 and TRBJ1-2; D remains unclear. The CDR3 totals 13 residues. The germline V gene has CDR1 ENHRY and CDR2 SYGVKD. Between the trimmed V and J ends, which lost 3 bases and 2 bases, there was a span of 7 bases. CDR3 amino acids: CAISEAANYGYTF. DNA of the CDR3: TGTGCCATCAGTGAAGCAGCCAACTATGGCTACACCTTC.

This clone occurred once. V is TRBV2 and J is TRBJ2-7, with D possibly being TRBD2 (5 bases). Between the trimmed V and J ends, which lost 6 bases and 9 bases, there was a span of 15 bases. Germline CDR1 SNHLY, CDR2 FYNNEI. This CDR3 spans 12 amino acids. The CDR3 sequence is CASRPSGGGQYF. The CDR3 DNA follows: TGTGCCAGCAGACCCAGCGGCGGTGGGCAGTACTTC.

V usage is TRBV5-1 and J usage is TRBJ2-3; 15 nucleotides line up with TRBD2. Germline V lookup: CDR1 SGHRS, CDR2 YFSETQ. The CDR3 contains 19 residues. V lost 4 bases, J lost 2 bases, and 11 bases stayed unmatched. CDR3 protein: CASSRLGLAGGIYTDTQYF. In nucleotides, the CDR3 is TGCGCCAGCAGCCGCTTAGGACTAGCGGGGGGGATTTACACAGATACGCAGTATTTT.

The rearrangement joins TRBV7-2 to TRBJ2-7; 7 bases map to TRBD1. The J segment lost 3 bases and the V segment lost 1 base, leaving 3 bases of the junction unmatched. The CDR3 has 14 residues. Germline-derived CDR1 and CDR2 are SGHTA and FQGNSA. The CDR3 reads CASSLVRDSYEQYF. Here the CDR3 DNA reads TGTGCCAGCAGCTTAGTAAGGGACAGCTACGAGCAGTACTTC.

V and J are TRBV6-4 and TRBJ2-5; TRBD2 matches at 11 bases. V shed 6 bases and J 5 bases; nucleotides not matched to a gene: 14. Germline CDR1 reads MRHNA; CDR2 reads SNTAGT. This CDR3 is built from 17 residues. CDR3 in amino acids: CASSPGGLAGGRETQYF. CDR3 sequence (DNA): TGTGCCAGCAGCCCTGGTGGGCTAGCGGGGGGCCGGGAGACCCAGTACTTC.

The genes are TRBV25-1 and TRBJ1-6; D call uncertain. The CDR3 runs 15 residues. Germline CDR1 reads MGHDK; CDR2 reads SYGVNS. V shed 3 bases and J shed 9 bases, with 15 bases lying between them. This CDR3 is CASSEVGGAGSPLHF. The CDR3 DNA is TGTGCCAGCAGTGAGGTGGGAGGTGCTGGTTCACCCCTCCACTTT.

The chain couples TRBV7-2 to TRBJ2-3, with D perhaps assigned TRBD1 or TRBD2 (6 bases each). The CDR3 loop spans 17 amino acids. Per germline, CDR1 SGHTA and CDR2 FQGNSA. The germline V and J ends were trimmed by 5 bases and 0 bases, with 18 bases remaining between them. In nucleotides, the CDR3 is TGTGCCAGCAGCAAAGCGCCGGGGGCCATTAGCACAGATACGCAGTATTTT. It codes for CASSKAPGAISTDTQYF.

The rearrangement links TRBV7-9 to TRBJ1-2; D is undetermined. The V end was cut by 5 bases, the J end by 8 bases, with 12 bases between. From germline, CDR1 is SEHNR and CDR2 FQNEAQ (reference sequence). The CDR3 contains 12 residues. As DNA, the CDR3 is TGTGCCAGCAGCGTCGGACGAAGGGGCTACACCTTC. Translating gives CASSVGRRGYTF.

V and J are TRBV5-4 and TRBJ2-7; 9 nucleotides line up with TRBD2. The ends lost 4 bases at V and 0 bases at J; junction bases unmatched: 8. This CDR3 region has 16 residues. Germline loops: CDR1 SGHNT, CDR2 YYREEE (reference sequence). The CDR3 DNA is TGTGCCAGCAGCACCTTAGCGGGGGCCCTCTCCTACGAGCAGTACTTC. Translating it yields CASSTLAGALSYEQYF.

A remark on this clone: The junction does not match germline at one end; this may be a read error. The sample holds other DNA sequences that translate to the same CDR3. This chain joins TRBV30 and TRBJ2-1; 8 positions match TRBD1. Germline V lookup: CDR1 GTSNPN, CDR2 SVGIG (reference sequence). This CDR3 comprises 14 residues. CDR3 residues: CAWRRDRNSNEQFF. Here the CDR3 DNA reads TGTGCTTGGAGGCGGGACAGGAATAGCAATGAGCAGTTCTTC.

The CDR3 DNA follows: TGCGCCAGCAGCCCCGGGACTAATGAAAAACTGTTTTTT. It translates to CASSPGTNEKLFF. The chain joins TRBV5-1 to TRBJ1-4; no clear D gene. Per germline, CDR1 SGHRS and CDR2 YFSETQ. V lost 4 bases to trimming and J lost 2 bases, with 6 bases between them. The CDR3 covers 13 residues.

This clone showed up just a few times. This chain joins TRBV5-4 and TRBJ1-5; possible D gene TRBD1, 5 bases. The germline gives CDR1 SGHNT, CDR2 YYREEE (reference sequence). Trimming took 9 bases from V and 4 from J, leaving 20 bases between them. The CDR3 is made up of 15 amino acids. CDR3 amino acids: CATRDGRSGNQPQHF. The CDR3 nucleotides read TGTGCCACTCGGGACGGACGATCCGGGAATCAGCCCCAGCATTTT.

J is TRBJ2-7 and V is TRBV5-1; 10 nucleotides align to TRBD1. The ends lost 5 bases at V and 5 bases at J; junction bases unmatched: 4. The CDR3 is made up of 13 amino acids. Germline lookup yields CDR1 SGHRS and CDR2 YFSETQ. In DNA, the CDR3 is TGCGCCAGCAGATTGACAGGGGGCAACGAGCAGTACTTC. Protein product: CASRLTGGNEQYF.

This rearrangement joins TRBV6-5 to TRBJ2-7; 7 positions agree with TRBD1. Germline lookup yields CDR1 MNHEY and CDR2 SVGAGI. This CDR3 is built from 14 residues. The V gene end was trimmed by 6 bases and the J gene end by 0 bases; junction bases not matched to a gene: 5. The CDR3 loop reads CASRTGAGSYEQYF. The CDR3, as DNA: TGTGCCAGCAGAACAGGGGCGGGCTCCTACGAGCAGTACTTC.

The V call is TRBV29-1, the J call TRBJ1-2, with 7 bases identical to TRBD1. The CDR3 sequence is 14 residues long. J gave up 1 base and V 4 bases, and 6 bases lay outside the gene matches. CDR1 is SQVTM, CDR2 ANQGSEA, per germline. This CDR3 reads CSVGAGGGNYGYTF. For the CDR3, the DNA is TGCAGCGTTGGGGCAGGGGGGGGTAACTATGGCTACACCTTC.

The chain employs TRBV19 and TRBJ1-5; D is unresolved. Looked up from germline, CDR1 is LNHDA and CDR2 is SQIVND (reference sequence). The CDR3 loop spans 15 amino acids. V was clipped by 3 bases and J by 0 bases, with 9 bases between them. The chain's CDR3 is CASSISTSSNQPQHF. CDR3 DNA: TGTGCCAGTAGTATTTCGACAAGTAGCAATCAGCCCCAGCATTTT.

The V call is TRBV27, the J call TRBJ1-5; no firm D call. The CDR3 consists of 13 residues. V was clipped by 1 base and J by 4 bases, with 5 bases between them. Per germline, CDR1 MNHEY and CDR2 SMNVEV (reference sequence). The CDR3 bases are TGTGCCAGCAGTTTATTAGGGAATCAGCCCCAGCATTTT. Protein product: CASSLLGNQPQHF.

DNA for the CDR3: TGTGCCTGGAGTAAGGGAGCGGCTGGAAACACCATATATTTT. Translated: CAWSKGAAGNTIYF. The rearrangement uses TRBV30 and TRBJ1-3; the D is unclear. Trimming pared 2 bases from V and 2 bases from J, leaving 10 bases between. CDR3 size: 14 residues. CDR1 is GTSNPN, CDR2 SVGIG, per germline (reference sequence). Looking up the rest from reference TRBV30 and TRBJ1-3 gives the full variable domain: SQTIHQWPATLVQPVGSPLSLECTVEGTSNPNLYWYRQAAGRGLQLLFYSVGIGQISSEVPQNLSASRPQDRQFILSSKKLLLSDSGFYLCAWSKGAAGNTIYFGEGSWLTVV.

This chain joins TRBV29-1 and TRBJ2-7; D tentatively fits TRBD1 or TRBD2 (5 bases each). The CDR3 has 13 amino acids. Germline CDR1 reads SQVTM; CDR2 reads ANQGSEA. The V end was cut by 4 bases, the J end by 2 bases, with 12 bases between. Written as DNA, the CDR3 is TGCAGCGTTGTCATGGGGACCGCCTACGAGCAGTACTTC. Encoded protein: CSVVMGTAYEQYF.

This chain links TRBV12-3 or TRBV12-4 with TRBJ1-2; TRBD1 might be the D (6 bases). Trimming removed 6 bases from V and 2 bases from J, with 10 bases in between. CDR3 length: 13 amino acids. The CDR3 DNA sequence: TGTGCCAGCAGCCCAGGACAGAACTATGGCTACACCTTC. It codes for CASSPGQNYGYTF.

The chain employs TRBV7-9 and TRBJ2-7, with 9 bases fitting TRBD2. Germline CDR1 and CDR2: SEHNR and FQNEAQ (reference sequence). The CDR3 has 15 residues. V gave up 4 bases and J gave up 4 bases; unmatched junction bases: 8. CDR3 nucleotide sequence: TGTGCCAGCAGCTCTGGTTTAGCGGGGGAGTACGAGCAGTACTTC. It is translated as CASSSGLAGEYEQYF.